This TCR beta chain originates from a study of graft-versus-host responses after intestinal transplantation. As for the study in general: Recipients were all induced with anti-thymocyte globulin, then given tacrolimus and steroids for about 3 years. Study findings and constraints: An association linked early post-transplant HvG declines with peak circulating GvH clone levels. The study found high graft-versus-host to host-versus-graft clonal ratios in allografts of patients with graft-donor T cell macrochimerism.

This clone has only a few counts. The antigen is unknown. Some clones are missing from TCRdb's copy, which holds only in-frame ones; the method was immunoSEQ multiplex PCR. The sample records around 100,000 clones, 90% to 95% being singletons. CDR3 length: 14 amino acids. From germline, CDR1 is LGHNA and CDR2 YSLEER. Trimming shortened V by 4 bases and J by 0 bases, and 7 bases separated the two germline ends. The rearrangement uses TRBV4-3 and TRBJ1-5, with a possible D match to TRBD1 (5 bases). The material was unstimulated CD4+ T cells sorted from spleen or lymph node cells, obtained before transplant. The clonotype originates from a human donor who was the organ donor for an intestinal transplant. CDR3 in amino acids: CASSRTHSNQPQHF. Here the CDR3 DNA reads TGCGCCAGCAGCCGGACACATAGCAATCAGCCCCAGCATTTT.